Sequencing of this T cell receptor (beta chain) was carried out in a study of radiotherapy plus CTLA-4 blockade in lung cancer. Study outcomes and limitations: Dynamics of early blood T cell clones, together with interferon-beta, were reportedly the best predictors of response. Subsequent to radiotherapy plus ipilimumab, tumor-derived TCR clones underwent expansion in blood.

Here immunoSEQ multiplex PCR was the method, and the copy in TCRdb shows in-frame clones only, minus some. Altogether 12,000 or so clones are present, roughly 80% being singletons, with the ten largest covering around 32%. Each patient with chemo-refractory metastatic non-small-cell lung cancer was treated with focal radiation plus CTLA-4 blockade using ipilimumab. Concerning this clone: Its specificity is unknown.

Per the germline V gene, CDR1 is SNHLY and CDR2 is FYNNEI. The CDR3 is 13 amino acids. The V end was cut by 4 bases, the J end by 1 base, with 7 bases between. The chain recombines TRBV2 with TRBJ1-1; D gene uncertain. Sample: peripheral blood, taken from a patient treated with radiotherapy plus ipilimumab. The TCR sequence derives from a human donor with non-small cell lung cancer that progressed on radiotherapy plus ipilimumab. CDR3 sequence: CASSGEGNTEAFF. CDR3 bases: TGTGCCAGCAGTGGGGAGGGGAACACTGAAGCTTTCTTT.